This is a list of T cell receptor beta chains from one sample in a study of molecular identifiers for immune sequencing clone quantification. Via MiXCR, TCRdb re-called the PCR reads, giving one row per CDR3 protein. This table holds more than 250,000 distinct CDR3 sequences, roughly 23% found once. The sample comprised naive CD8+ T cells from blood, with Jurkat cell RNA spiked in. The source is a human donor in good health. Some libraries in this study had Jurkat cell RNA spiked in. Both conserved end residues are part of each CDR3. Each record gives: V gene, D gene, clone size, J gene, CDR3 DNA, CDR3 protein. A D gene is named only where the DNA matches it firmly. Rows may omit the clone size; those that give it use once, few, many or a size class.

TRBV9	.	.	TRBJ1-1	TGTGCCAGCAGCGTAGGGTCGGGGGCTGGCACTGAAGCTTTCTTT	CASSVGSGAGTEAFF
TRBV19	TRBD2	few	TRBJ2-7	TGTGCCAGTACCGCTCGACGGGAGGGCGGGATGTACGAGCAGTACTTC	CASTARREGGMYEQYF
TRBV6-5	TRBD1	many	TRBJ1-1	TGTGCCAGCAGGCAACGATCCGACAGGGGGTTGCGCGACGCTTTCTTT	CASRQRSDRGLRDAFF
TRBV6-5	.	many	TRBJ2-5	TGTGCCAGCACTCCCGGTTGGGCTAGCTTGTCATTTGAGACCCAGTACTTC	CASTPGWASLSFETQYF
TRBV7-6	.	few	TRBJ2-7	TGTGCCAGCAGCACAGGAACAAGCCGCTACGAGCAGTACTTC	CASSTGTSRYEQYF
TRBV5-4	TRBD1	few	TRBJ1-1	TGTGCCGCAACCAGGTGGGGGACAGAGAACACTGAAGCTTTCTTT	CAATRWGTENTEAFF
TRBV20-1	.	.	TRBJ1-2	TGCAGTGCTAACCCTAACTATGGCTACACCTTC	CSANPNYGYTF
TRBV7-9	.	many	TRBJ2-5	TGTGCCAGCAGCCCCCCGCCGACAGATCAAGAGACCCAGTACTTC	CASSPPPTDQETQYF
TRBV7-3	TRBD2	many	TRBJ2-1	TGTGCCAGCAGCCTGGGAGCGGGAGTGGGGAATGAGCAGTTCTTC	CASSLGAGVGNEQFF
TRBV5-4	.	.	TRBJ1-5	TGTGCCAGCAGCTTGGCAGGGGAGAATCAGCCCCAGCATTTT	CASSLAGENQPQHF
TRBV5-4	TRBD2	many	TRBJ2-3	TGTGCCAGCAGCGAGGGAGGACTAGCGGGGGGGGATACGCAGTATTTT	CASSEGGLAGGDTQYF
TRBV4-3	TRBD2	many	TRBJ2-7	TGCGCCAGCAGCCAAGGGACTAGCGGAAAATATTACGAGCAGTACTTC	CASSQGTSGKYYEQYF
TRBV6-2/TRBV6-3	.	.	TRBJ1-1	TGTGCCAGCAGTTGGATGAGCACTGAAGCTTTCTTT	CASSWMSTEAFF
TRBV29-1	.	many	TRBJ2-2	TGCAGCGTTGTTTTAGGGCAGGACACCGGGGAGCTGTTTTTT	CSVVLGQDTGELFF
TRBV11-2	TRBD2	.	TRBJ2-3	TGTGCCAGCAGCCAACTAATACTAGCGGGACTCACAGATACGCAGTATTTT	CASSQLILAGLTDTQYF
TRBV28	TRBD2	many	TRBJ2-7	TGTGCCAGCAGTTTACGGGGGGAGTCCTACGAGCAGTACTTC	CASSLRGESYEQYF
TRBV7-9	.	few	TRBJ2-7	TGTGCCAGCAGCTTAGCGCTCGGAGGGGGCAACGAGCAGTACTTC	CASSLALGGGNEQYF
TRBV19	.	many	TRBJ2-5	TGTGCCAGTAGTATCTCAGAGACCCAGTACTTC	CASSISETQYF
TRBV2	TRBD1	many	TRBJ2-2	TGTGCCAGCAGTGAGACAGGGGACGCCGGGGAGCTGTTTTTT	CASSETGDAGELFF
TRBV7-9	.	.	TRBJ2-5	TGTGTCAGCAGCTTTATGGTGGGGAATTCGGAGACCCAGTACTTC	CVSSFMVGNSETQYF
TRBV6-2/TRBV6-3	TRBD2	.	TRBJ2-3	TGTGCCAGCAGTTCTAGCGGGGGCTACACAGGTACGCAGTATTTT	CASSSSGGYTGTQYF
TRBV20-1	TRBD1	.	TRBJ2-2	TGCAGTGCCAAGGGACAGGGAGACACCGGGGAGCTGTTTTTT	CSAKGQGDTGELFF
TRBV27	.	few	TRBJ2-7	TGTGCCAGCAGTTTAGGGGCCACTCCGAGCGAGGTCGGCTCCTACGAGCAGTACTTC	CASSLGATPSEVGSYEQYF
TRBV2	TRBD1	many	TRBJ2-7	TGTGCCAGCAGTGAAGCACGAGGGGGCAACACCTACGAGCAGTACTTC	CASSEARGGNTYEQYF
TRBV5-4	TRBD2	.	TRBJ2-7	TGTGCCAGCAGCTCCGGGACTAGCGGGGGAACCTACGAGCAGTACTTC	CASSSGTSGGTYEQYF
TRBV4-1	.	many	TRBJ2-3	TGCGCCAGCAGCTATACGGTGCAGGGTACGCAGTATTTT	CASSYTVQGTQYF
TRBV7-9	TRBD1	many	TRBJ2-3	TGTGCCAGCAGCTCAATAGACCGGGACAGGTACACAGATACGCAGTATTTT	CASSSIDRDRYTDTQYF
TRBV7-9	TRBD1	many	TRBJ1-4	TGTGCCAGCAGCCAAGACAGGGAACTTAATGAAAAACTGTTTTTT	CASSQDRELNEKLFF
TRBV19	.	many	TRBJ1-1	TGTGCCAGTGCCTTGGGCACTGAAGCTTTCTTT	CASALGTEAFF
TRBV28	TRBD1	many	TRBJ1-2	TGTGCCAGCAGTCGACAGGGGACAGTCCTCTATGGCTACACCTTC	CASSRQGTVLYGYTF
TRBV6-2/TRBV6-3	.	few	TRBJ1-5	TGTGCCAGCAGTTATGTGGGGATGGATCAGCCCCAGCATTTT	CASSYVGMDQPQHF
TRBV6-5	TRBD2	many	TRBJ2-1	TGTGCCAGCAGTTACGCACTAGCGGGAGAGAATGAGCAGTTCTTC	CASSYALAGENEQFF
TRBV6-5	.	many	TRBJ2-4	TGTGCCAGCAGTTACCGAACAGGGCTAGCCAAAAACATTCAGTACTTC	CASSYRTGLAKNIQYF
TRBV5-1	.	few	TRBJ2-5	TGCGCCAGCAGCCCCGACAGGGGGTCCGGACTAGCGCCCTATGAGACCCAGTACTTC	CASSPDRGSGLAPYETQYF
TRBV7-9	TRBD2	many	TRBJ2-1	TGTGCCAGCAGCAATTCCGGGACTAGCGGCGTCTCGCTCTGGTTCTTC	CASSNSGTSGVSLWFF
TRBV11-3	TRBD2	many	TRBJ2-1	TGTGCCAGCAGCTTAGGGGAGGGTTACTCCTACAATGAGCAGTTCTTC	CASSLGEGYSYNEQFF
TRBV7-9	.	many	TRBJ2-2	TGTGCCAGCAGCTTCTGGACAATCACCGGGGAGCTGTTTTTT	CASSFWTITGELFF
TRBV4-1	.	.	TRBJ1-6	TGCGCCAGCAGCCAAGCCGGGGGGCGCTCCTATAATTCACCCCTCCACTTT	CASSQAGGRSYNSPLHF
TRBV20-1	.	many	TRBJ1-6	TGCAGTGCCATACCTAATTCACCCCTCCACTTT	CSAIPNSPLHF
TRBV5-4	.	many	TRBJ1-2	TGTGCCAGCAGCTTGGCCAGATATGGCTACACCTTC	CASSLARYGYTF
TRBV11-2	.	many	TRBJ2-3	TGTGCCAGCAGCTTAGGGCTGGGACCAGATACGCAGTATTTT	CASSLGLGPDTQYF
TRBV5-6	.	many	TRBJ1-1	TGTGCCAGCAGCCAACTAATCGGCACTGAAGCTTTCTTT	CASSQLIGTEAFF
TRBV3-2	.	.	TRBJ1-5	TGTGCCAGCAGCCCCTCACATCTTACAGTGTCTCAGTCCCAGCATTTT	CASSPSHLTVSQSQHF
TRBV9	.	many	TRBJ2-3	TGTGCCAGCGGGCCTCCCCCCTCCACAGATACGCAGTATTTT	CASGPPPSTDTQYF
TRBV27	TRBD2	.	TRBJ2-3	TGTGCCAGTATGACTAGCGGGAACACAGATACGCAGTATTTT	CASMTSGNTDTQYF
TRBV27	.	many	TRBJ2-3	TGTGCCAGCAGCTGGGCCGGGTCCACAGATACGCAGTATTTT	CASSWAGSTDTQYF
TRBV4-1	TRBD1	few	TRBJ2-7	TGCGCCAGCAGCCAAGCGACAGGGCTCTACGAGCAGTACTTC	CASSQATGLYEQYF
TRBV29-1	TRBD1	few	TRBJ1-5	TGCAGCGCAGACCGTCAGGGGGCGAACACAGATACGCAGCATTTT	CSADRQGANTDTQHF
TRBV4-1	.	.	TRBJ2-1	TGCGCCAGCAGCCAACCGACGGACTTAAACTACAATGAGCAGTTCTTC	CASSQPTDLNYNEQFF
TRBV7-8	TRBD1	many	TRBJ2-2	TGTGCCAGCAGCGATCAGGGGGCGCAGGTTCTAGGGGAGCTGTTTTTT	CASSDQGAQVLGELFF
TRBV9	.	.	TRBJ1-1	TGTGCCAGCAGCGCGTACGGCGCAGGGAAAACTGAAGCTTTCTTT	CASSAYGAGKTEAFF
TRBV29-1	.	many	TRBJ1-1	TGCAGCGTTGAGGGGGGTGAAGCTTTCTTT	CSVEGGEAFF
TRBV19	.	many	TRBJ1-2	TGTGCCAGTAGTATGGGGTCCCACTATGGCTACACCTTC	CASSMGSHYGYTF